Below, 3 T cell receptor beta chains from the same sample are listed, as sequenced in a study of metastatic and nonmetastatic thyroid tumors. Using MiXCR, TCRdb reanalyzed the PCR reads. Counted here are approximately 15,000 clones, about 23% occurring once; the ten biggest clones make up roughly 8%. Each patient went into thyroid surgery without having received any treatment. Sequencing was performed on tumor tissue. Receptor source: a female donor with papillary thyroid cancer or a benign thyroid nodule (not recorded which). Some clones in this sample may be carry-over from other donors' samples.

This clone counts as medium-sized. V and J are TRBV7-9 and TRBJ2-5; no definite D call. This CDR3 region has 14 residues. Germline lookup yields CDR1 SEHNR and CDR2 FQNEAQ (reference sequence). V lost 2 bases and J lost 5, with 12 bases in between. The CDR3 is CASSLIGLGETQYF. CDR3 nucleotide sequence: TGTGCCAGCAGCTTAATAGGCCTCGGGGAGACCCAGTACTTC.

A few counts support this clone. V and J are TRBV28 and TRBJ2-5, with D perhaps TRBD1 (7 bases). The CDR3 has 14 amino acids. Germline values: CDR1 MDHEN, CDR2 SYDVKM. Trimming removed 3 bases at V and 5 bases at J, with 13 bases between. The CDR3 DNA is TGTGCCAGCAGTTTCGGAGGGGGCGGTGAGACCCAGTACTTC. Amino acids: CASSFGGGGETQYF.

This clone was recorded a few times. This chain uses TRBV6-5 with TRBJ1-2; D not certain. V was cut by 0 bases and J by 4 bases, with 12 bases left in between. The CDR3 contains 15 residues. Looked up from germline, CDR1 is MNHEY and CDR2 is SVGAGI. In DNA form, the CDR3 reads TGTGCCAGCAGTTACTCCCAAGGACTGCCCTATGGCTACACCTTC. This encodes CASSYSQGLPYGYTF.